These 14 T cell receptor beta chains were sequenced from one sample in a study of shared clonotypes between healthy human individuals. Generated by immunoSEQ multiplex PCR, the TCRdb table keeps only in-frame clones and is missing some. The table has approximately 2.5 million clones, 80% to 95% seen once. Specimen: naive CD4+ T cells from PBMCs. Subset in this sample: CD45RA+ positively selected. These receptors all stem from a young man in good health. Some clones in this sample may be carry-over from other donors' samples.

V and J are TRBV7-8 and TRBJ1-5, with D perhaps TRBD1 (6 bases). Per germline, CDR1 SGHVS and CDR2 FQNEAQ. There are 15 residues in the CDR3. The V gene lost 4 bases and the J gene lost 2 bases, with 12 bases spanning the gap. CDR3 sequence (DNA): TGTGCCAGCAGCTCGCGGGGGGGCGGCAATCAGCCCCAGCATTTT. Translating gives CASSSRGGGNQPQHF.

Turning to this clone: This CDR3 is also generated by other DNA sequences in the sample. Here the CDR3 reads CASSPRGPSSYEQYF. In nucleotides, the CDR3 is TGTGCCAGCAGCCCGCGTGGGCCCAGCTCCTACGAGCAGTACTTC. The rearrangement links TRBV7-2 to TRBJ2-7; D uncertain. V dropped 5 bases and J dropped 0 bases, with 14 bases sitting between them. The length of the CDR3 is 15 residues. The germline gives CDR1 SGHTA, CDR2 FQGNSA.

The CDR3: CSVVFGGRGTEAFF. The CDR3, as DNA: TGCAGCGTTGTCTTCGGGGGGCGCGGCACTGAAGCTTTCTTT. The rearrangement joins TRBV29-1 to TRBJ1-1; tentatively, D is TRBD1 (6 bases). The CDR3 consists of 14 residues. Trimming took 4 bases from V and 4 from J, leaving 16 bases between them. The germline gives CDR1 SQVTM, CDR2 ANQGSEA.

CDR3 sequence (DNA): TGTGCCAGCAGCTTAGCAAGGGTCGAGGCGGCTTTCTTT. It specifies CASSLARVEAAFF. This rearrangement joins TRBV7-2 to TRBJ1-1, with unresolved D. V lost 0 bases, J lost 11 bases, and 13 bases lay in between. The CDR3 covers 13 residues. Germline V lookup: CDR1 SGHTA, CDR2 FQGNSA.

Concerning this clone itself: This same CDR3 is encoded by further DNA sequences in the sample. The gene calls are TRBV18 and TRBJ2-7; 14 bases map to TRBD2. CDR3 length: 16 amino acids. V shed 0 bases, J shed 4 bases, and the junction held 2 bases outside the gene matches. The germline V gene encodes CDR1 KGHSH and CDR2 LQKENI. The CDR3 nucleotides are TGTGCCAGCTCACCACCGGGACTAGCGGGAGTTTACGAGCAGTACTTC. The encoded protein is CASSPPGLAGVYEQYF.

A word on this clone: The same CDR3 is also encoded by other DNA sequences in this sample. V usage is TRBV6-5 and J usage is TRBJ2-1; TRBD2 matches at 9 bases. The germline V gene has CDR1 MNHEY and CDR2 SVGAGI. This CDR3 contains 16 residues. J gave up 4 bases and V 0 bases, and 4 bases lay outside the gene matches. CDR3 nucleotides: TGTGCCAGCAGTTACTCAGGTAGCGGGGGATACAATGAGCAGTTCTTC. Residues: CASSYSGSGGYNEQFF.

The V call is TRBV6-1, the J call TRBJ1-1, with D hard to call. From germline, CDR1 is MNHNS and CDR2 SASEGT. V was shortened by 1 base and J by 5 bases, with 8 bases between the two germline ends. CDR3 length: 13 residues. CDR3 DNA sequence: TGTGCCAGCAGTGAAGTTGTAAAGACTGAAGCTTTCTTT. Translation gives CASSEVVKTEAFF.

The chain uses TRBV5-4 and TRBJ2-1, with no clear D. Trimming took 4 bases from V and 0 from J, leaving 11 bases between them. The germline V gene has CDR1 SGHNT and CDR2 YYREEE (reference sequence). This CDR3 spans 15 amino acids. CDR3 in DNA: TGTGCCAGCAGCGCCGACTTGAGCTCCTACAATGAGCAGTTCTTC. Its translation: CASSADLSSYNEQFF. Supplemented by reference TRBV5-4 and TRBJ2-1, the full variable domain reads ETGVTQSPTHLIKTRGQQVTLRCSSQSGHNTVSWYQQALGQGPQFIFQYYREEENGRGNFPPRFSGLQFPNYSSELNVNALELDDSALYLCASSADLSSYNEQFFGPGTRLTVL.

This clone was seen a single time. V is TRBV5-1 and J is TRBJ2-5; the match to TRBD2 covers 9 bases. The J call may be mistaken, given a closer DNA end match to TRBJ2-7. This CDR3 is 14 amino acids long. In germline, CDR1 is SGHRS, CDR2 YFSETQ. The DNA for the CDR3 is TGCGCCAGCAGCATAGCGGGAGCGGGGGACGAGCAGTACTTC. Translating it yields CASSIAGAGDEQYF.

CDR3 protein: CASSFLKGSTDTQYF. The CDR3 DNA follows: TGCGCCAGCAGCTTTTTGAAGGGGAGCACAGATACGCAGTATTTT. V gene TRBV5-1 combines with J gene TRBJ2-3, with a weak D call TRBD1 (5 bases). Trimming stripped 2 bases from V and 0 bases from J, with 10 bases between. The V gene's germline CDR1 is SGHRS and CDR2 YFSETQ. CDR3 size: 15 residues.

V usage is TRBV2 and J usage is TRBJ1-6; 7 positions match TRBD1. Germline CDR1 is SNHLY and CDR2 is FYNNEI. This CDR3 has 18 residues. J was trimmed by 0 bases and V by 3 bases; bases with no gene match: 8. CDR3 DNA: TGTGCCAGCAGTGAGAGCAGGGGGGGACTCTCCTATAATTCACCCCTCCACTTT. Amino acid sequence: CASSESRGGLSYNSPLHF.

As regards this clone: Different DNA sequences within this sample yield the same CDR3. The genes are TRBV5-1 and TRBJ2-3; no clear D gene. Germline loops: CDR1 SGHRS, CDR2 YFSETQ. Trimming removed 0 bases from V and 2 bases from J, with 7 bases in between. The CDR3 is 14 amino acids. CDR3 sequence: CASSLGQTTDTQYF. CDR3 sequence (DNA): TGCGCCAGCAGCTTGGGGCAGACCACAGATACGCAGTATTTT.

CDR3 coding DNA: TGTGCCAGCAGCCCCGATGGAGGCGGGGCCGGGAATGAGCAGTTCTTC. Translated: CASSPDGGGAGNEQFF. V is TRBV7-9 and J is TRBJ2-1; TRBD2 is a possible D gene (6 bases). V shed 5 bases and J shed 7 bases, with 21 bases lying between them. Germline-derived CDR1 and CDR2 are SEHNR and FQNEAQ (reference sequence). CDR3 size: 16 residues.

This clone appeared a single time. The rearrangement joins TRBV5-1 to TRBJ1-1; D is ambiguous. There are 12 residues in the CDR3. The V and J ends lost 0 bases and 6 bases respectively, with 6 bases between them. The V gene's germline CDR1 is SGHRS and CDR2 YFSETQ. The CDR3 sequence is CASSLVESEAFF. The CDR3 coding sequence is TGCGCCAGCAGCTTGGTCGAATCTGAAGCTTTCTTT.